Listed below are T cell receptor beta chains from one sample, sequenced in a study of cytomegalovirus exposure and HLA in healthy donors. The data were produced by immunoSEQ multiplex PCR, yet TCRdb's version contains in-frame clones alone and is incomplete. Seen here are around 120,000 clones, 65% observed once, and the top ten hold around 4%. Material for sequencing was PBMCs. These receptors were obtained from a man aged 30 to 39 in good health and CMV-seropositive. CDR3s include the opening cysteine and the closing phenylalanine or tryptophan. The D gene is left open where the match is weak. Clone size appears in some rows only: once, few, many, or a class for an expanded clone.

J	V	size	D	CDR3	DNA
TRBJ2-3	TRBV2	.	TRBD1	CATLGQGLTDTQYF	TGTGCCACCCTGGGACAGGGGTTAACAGATACGCAGTATTTT
TRBJ1-5	TRBV7-8	.	.	CASSLRRGVNQPQHF	TGTGCCAGCAGCTTACGCAGGGGAGTCAATCAGCCCCAGCATTTT
TRBJ2-2	TRBV18	.	TRBD1	CASSLLNGQANTGELFF	TGTGCCAGCTCACTTCTTAATGGACAGGCGAACACCGGGGAGCTGTTTTTT
TRBJ1-1	TRBV6-1	few	TRBD1	CASSSNPTGYVEAFF	TGTGCCAGCAGTTCTAACCCGACAGGGTACGTTGAAGCTTTCTTT
TRBJ1-2	TRBV5-6	.	.	CASSLVGEGYGYTF	TGTGCCAGCAGCTTGGTAGGAGAGGGCTATGGCTACACCTTC
TRBJ2-3	TRBV6-5	.	TRBD1	CASSPGQGSTDTQYF	TGTGCCAGCAGTCCAGGACAGGGGAGCACAGATACGCAGTATTTT
TRBJ2-2	TRBV4-2	.	.	CASSQGWGGQAGELFF	TGTGCCAGCAGCCAAGGTTGGGGGGGGCAGGCCGGGGAGCTGTTTTTT
TRBJ2-7	TRBV4-2	once	TRBD2	CASSQDRLAGPYEQYF	TGTGCCAGCAGCCAAGATCGACTAGCGGGGCCCTACGAGCAGTACTTC
TRBJ1-1	TRBV5-4	.	.	CASSPVGTDEAFF	TGTGCCAGCAGCCCCGTAGGGACTGATGAAGCTTTCTTT
TRBJ2-1	TRBV11-2	.	.	CASKTGSNNEQFF	TGTGCCAGCAAAACCGGGTCCAACAATGAGCAGTTCTTC
TRBJ2-6	TRBV7-9	few	TRBD1	CASSWTGTGANVLTF	TGTGCCAGCAGCTGGACAGGGACCGGGGCCAACGTCCTGACTTTC
TRBJ1-2	TRBV19	.	.	CASSNAGDGYTF	TGTGCCAGTAGTAACGCAGGGGATGGCTACACCTTC
TRBJ1-2	TRBV18	.	.	CASSPAQAANYGYTF	TGTGCCAGCTCACCGGCCCAGGCTGCTAACTATGGCTACACCTTC
TRBJ2-3	TRBV29-1	.	.	CSGDSGTDTQYF	TGCAGCGGCGACAGTGGCACAGATACGCAGTATTTT
TRBJ2-5	TRBV10-3	few	.	CAISDNQETQYF	TGTGCCATCAGTGACAATCAAGAGACCCAGTACTTC
TRBJ2-4	TRBV5-1	.	TRBD1	CASRGTGENIQYF	TGCGCCAGCAGAGGAACAGGGGAAAACATTCAGTACTTC
TRBJ1-1	TRBV9	.	.	CASSNTPTGTEAFF	TGTGCCAGCAGTAATACTCCTACGGGCACTGAAGCTTTCTTT